This T cell receptor (beta chain) was sequenced for a study of shared clonotypes between healthy human individuals. Study-wide background: The cohort had a couple of women and three men, ages 18 to 49. General observations from the study: The study's rarefaction showed incomplete sorted-subset sequencing despite large depth. Richness estimates generally favored naive over memory subsets. Lower generation probabilities were found for non-shared clonotypes than for those shared by all four donors.

Concerning this clone itself: The antigen is undetermined.

This CDR3 spans 15 amino acids. TCRdb's copy holds only in-frame clones and misses some; the assay was immunoSEQ multiplex PCR. This sample has approximately 1.4 million clones, with 95% to 99% found just once. The genes are TRBV21-1 and TRBJ2-5; TRBD2, the table's D call, was not compared with the DNA. TRBV21-1 is a listed pseudogene. This clonotype was obtained from a man aged 25-40 years in good health. Sequencing was carried out using naive CD4+ T cells sorted from blood. Documented subset: CD45RA+ positively selected. CDR3 amino acids: CASNPEEGLRETQYF. The CDR3 DNA reads TGTGCCAGCAACCCCGAAGAGGGACTACGAGAGACCCAGTACTTC.